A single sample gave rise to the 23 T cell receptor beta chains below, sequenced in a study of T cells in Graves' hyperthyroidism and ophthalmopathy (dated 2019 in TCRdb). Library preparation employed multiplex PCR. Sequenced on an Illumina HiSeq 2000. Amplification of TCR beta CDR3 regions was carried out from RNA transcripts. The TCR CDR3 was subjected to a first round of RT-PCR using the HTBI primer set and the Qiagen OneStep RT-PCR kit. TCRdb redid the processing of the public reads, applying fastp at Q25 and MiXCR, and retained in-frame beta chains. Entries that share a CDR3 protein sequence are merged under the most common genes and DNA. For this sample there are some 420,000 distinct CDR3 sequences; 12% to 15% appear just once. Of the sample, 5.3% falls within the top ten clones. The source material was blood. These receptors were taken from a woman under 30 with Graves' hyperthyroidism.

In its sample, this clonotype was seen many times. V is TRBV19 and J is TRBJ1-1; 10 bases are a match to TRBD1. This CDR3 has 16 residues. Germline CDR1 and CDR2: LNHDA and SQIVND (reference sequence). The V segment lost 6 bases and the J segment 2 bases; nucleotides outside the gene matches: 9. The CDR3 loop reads CASRKTGGTQNTEAFF. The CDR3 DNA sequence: TGTGCCAGTAGGAAGACAGGGGGCACCCAAAACACTGAAGCTTTCTTT.

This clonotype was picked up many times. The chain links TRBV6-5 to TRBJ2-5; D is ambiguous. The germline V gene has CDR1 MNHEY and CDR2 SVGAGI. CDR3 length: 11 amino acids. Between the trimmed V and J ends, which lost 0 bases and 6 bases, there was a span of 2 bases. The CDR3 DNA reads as TGTGCCAGCAGTTACTCTAAGACCCAGTACTTC. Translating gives CASSYSKTQYF.

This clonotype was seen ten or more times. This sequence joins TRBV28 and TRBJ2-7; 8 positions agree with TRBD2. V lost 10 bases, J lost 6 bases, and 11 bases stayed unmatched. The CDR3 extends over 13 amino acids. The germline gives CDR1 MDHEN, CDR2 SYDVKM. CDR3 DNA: TGTGCCACACGGGAGGCGGGAGGAGTCGAGCAGTACTTC. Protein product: CATREAGGVEQYF.

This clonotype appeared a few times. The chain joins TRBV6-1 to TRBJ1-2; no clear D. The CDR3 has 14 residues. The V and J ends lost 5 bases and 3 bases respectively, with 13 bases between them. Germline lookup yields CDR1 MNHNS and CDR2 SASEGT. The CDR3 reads CASSPPASDYGYTF. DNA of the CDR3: TGTGCCAGCAGTCCCCCCGCCAGTGACTATGGCTACACCTTC.

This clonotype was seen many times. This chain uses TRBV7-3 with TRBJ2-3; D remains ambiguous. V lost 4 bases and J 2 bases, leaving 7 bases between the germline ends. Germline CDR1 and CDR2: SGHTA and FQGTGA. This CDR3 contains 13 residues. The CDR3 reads CASSSGYTDTQYF. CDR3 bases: TGTGCCAGCAGCTCGGGTTACACAGATACGCAGTATTTT.

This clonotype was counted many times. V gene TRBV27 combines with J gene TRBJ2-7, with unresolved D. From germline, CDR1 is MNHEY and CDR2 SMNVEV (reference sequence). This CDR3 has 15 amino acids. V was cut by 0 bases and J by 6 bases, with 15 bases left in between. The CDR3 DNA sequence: TGTGCCAGCAGTTTATCCTCTCTAGAAGAGCGCGAGCAGTACTTC. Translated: CASSLSSLEEREQYF.

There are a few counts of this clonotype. The CDR3 region is CASSRTGGAANEKLFF. In nucleotides, the CDR3 is TGCGCCAGCAGCAGGACAGGGGGCGCAGCTAATGAAAAACTGTTTTTT. The gene calls are TRBV5-1 and TRBJ1-4, with 11 bases matching TRBD1. The CDR3 runs 16 residues. Losses at the gene ends were 4 bases for V and 3 bases for J; bases not matched to a gene: 5. Per the germline V gene, CDR1 is SGHRS and CDR2 is YFSETQ.

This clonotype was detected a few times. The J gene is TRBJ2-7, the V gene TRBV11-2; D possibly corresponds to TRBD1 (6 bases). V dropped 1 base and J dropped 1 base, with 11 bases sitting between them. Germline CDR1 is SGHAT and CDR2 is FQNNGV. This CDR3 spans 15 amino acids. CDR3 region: CASSLVGALSYEQYF. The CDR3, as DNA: TGTGCCAGCAGCTTAGTGGGGGCGTTATCCTACGAGCAGTACTTC.

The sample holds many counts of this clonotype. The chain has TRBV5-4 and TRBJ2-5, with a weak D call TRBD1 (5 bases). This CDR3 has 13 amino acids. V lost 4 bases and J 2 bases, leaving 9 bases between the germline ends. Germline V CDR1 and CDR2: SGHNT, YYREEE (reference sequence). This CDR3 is CASSQGQQETQYF. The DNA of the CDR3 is TGTGCCAGCAGCCAAGGACAACAAGAGACCCAGTACTTC.

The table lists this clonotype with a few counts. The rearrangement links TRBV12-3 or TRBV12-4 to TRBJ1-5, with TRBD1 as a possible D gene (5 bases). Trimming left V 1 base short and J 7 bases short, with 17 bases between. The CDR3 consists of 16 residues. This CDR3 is CASSLVGAGRGQPQHF. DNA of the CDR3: TGTGCCAGCAGTTTAGTCGGGGCCGGCCGAGGGCAGCCCCAGCATTTT.

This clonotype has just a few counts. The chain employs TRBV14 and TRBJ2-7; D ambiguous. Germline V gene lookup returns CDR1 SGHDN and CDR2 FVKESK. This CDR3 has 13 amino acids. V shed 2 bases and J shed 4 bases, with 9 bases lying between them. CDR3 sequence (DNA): TGTGCCAGCAGCCAAATCCGGATTTACGAGCAGTACTTC. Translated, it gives CASSQIRIYEQYF.

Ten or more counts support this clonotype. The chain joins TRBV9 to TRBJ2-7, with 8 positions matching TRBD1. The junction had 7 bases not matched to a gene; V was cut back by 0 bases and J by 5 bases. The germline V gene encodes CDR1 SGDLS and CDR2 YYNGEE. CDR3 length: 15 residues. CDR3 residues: CASSVDFTGGNEQYF. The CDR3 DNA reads TGTGCCAGCAGCGTAGATTTCACAGGGGGTAACGAGCAGTACTTC.

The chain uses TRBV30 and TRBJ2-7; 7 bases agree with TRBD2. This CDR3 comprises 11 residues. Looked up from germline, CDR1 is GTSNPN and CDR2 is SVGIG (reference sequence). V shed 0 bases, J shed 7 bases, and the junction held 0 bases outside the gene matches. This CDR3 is CAWSVGLEQYF. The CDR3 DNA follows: TGTGCCTGGAGTGTGGGACTAGAGCAGTACTTC.

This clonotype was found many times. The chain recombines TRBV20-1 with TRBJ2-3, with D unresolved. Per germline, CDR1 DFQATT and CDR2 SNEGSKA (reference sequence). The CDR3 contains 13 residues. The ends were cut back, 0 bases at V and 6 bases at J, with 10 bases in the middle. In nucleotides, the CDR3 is TGCAGTGCTAGAGATCTAGTTTTGGATACGCAGTATTTT. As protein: CSARDLVLDTQYF.

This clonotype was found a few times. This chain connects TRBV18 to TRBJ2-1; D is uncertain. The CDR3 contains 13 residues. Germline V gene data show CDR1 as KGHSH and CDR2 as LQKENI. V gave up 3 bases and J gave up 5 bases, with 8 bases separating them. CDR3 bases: TGTGCCAGCTCACCTGGGATGGACAATGAGCAGTTCTTC. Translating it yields CASSPGMDNEQFF.

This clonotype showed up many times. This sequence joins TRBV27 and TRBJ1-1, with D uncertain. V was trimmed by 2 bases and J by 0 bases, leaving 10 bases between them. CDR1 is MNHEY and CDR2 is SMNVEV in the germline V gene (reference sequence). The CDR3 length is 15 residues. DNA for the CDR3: TGTGCCAGCAGTTTAGTGGGTAACATGAACACTGAAGCTTTCTTT. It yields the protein CASSLVGNMNTEAFF.

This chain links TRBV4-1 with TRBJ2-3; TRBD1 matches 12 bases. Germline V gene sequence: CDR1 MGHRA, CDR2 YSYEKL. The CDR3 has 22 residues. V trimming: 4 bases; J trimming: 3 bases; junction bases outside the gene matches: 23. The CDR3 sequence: CASSRIVGLAGTGGGMTDTQYF. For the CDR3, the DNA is TGCGCCAGCAGCCGGATAGTCGGGCTAGCCGGGACAGGGGGCGGTATGACAGATACGCAGTATTTT.

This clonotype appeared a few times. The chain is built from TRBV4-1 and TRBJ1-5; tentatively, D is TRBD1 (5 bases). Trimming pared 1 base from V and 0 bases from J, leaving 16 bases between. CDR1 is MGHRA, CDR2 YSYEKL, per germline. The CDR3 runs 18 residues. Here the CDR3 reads CASSQGRSGGYSNQPQHF. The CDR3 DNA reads TGCGCCAGCAGCCAAGGGAGGTCCGGGGGGTATAGCAATCAGCCCCAGCATTTT.

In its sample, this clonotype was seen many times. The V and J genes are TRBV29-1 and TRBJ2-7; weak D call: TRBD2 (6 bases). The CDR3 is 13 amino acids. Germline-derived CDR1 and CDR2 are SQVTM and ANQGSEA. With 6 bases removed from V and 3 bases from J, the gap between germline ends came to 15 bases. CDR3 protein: CSVILAESYEQYF. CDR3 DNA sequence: TGCAGCGTCATACTAGCTGAAAGCTACGAGCAGTACTTC.

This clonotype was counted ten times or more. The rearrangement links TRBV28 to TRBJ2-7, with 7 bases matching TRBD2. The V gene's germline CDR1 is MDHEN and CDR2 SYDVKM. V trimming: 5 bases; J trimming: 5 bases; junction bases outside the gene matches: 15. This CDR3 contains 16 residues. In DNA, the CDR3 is TGTGCCAGCAGTCTAACGGCTCCTAGCGGATGGGACGAGCAGTACTTC. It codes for CASSLTAPSGWDEQYF.

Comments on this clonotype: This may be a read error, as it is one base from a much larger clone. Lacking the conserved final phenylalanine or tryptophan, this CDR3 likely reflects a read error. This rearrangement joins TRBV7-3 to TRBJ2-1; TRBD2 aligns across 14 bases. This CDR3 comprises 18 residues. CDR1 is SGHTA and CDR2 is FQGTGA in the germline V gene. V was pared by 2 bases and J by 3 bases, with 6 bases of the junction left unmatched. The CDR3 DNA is TGTGCCAGCAGCTTAGGGACTAGCGGGAGCCAGTACTACAATGAGCAGTTCCTC. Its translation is CASSLGTSGSQYYNEQFL.

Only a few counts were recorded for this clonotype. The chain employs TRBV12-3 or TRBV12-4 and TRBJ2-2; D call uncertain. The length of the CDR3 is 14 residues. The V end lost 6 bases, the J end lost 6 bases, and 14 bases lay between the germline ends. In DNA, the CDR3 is TGTGCCAGCAGCAACTTAGAAGGGCCCGGGGAGCTGTTTTTT. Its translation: CASSNLEGPGELFF.

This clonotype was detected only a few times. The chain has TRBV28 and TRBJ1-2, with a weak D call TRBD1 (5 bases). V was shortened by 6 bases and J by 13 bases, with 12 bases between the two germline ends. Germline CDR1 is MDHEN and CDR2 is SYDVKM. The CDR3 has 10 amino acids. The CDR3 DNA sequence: TGTGCCAGCAGCGCGAGGACAACCACCTTC. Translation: CASSARTTTF.